This T cell receptor (beta chain) came from a study of blood T cell repertoires in COVID-19. Looking at the study overall: Some COVID-19 samples were acute and others convalescent; all came from the United States, Italy and Spain. In each case, the material was cDNA or gDNA derived from T cells, B-cell-depleted T cells, or PBMCs.

After removal of 0 bases from V and 1 base from J, the junction contained 4 bases not matched to a gene. The CDR3 length is 16 residues. Germline V gene lookup returns CDR1 SGDLS and CDR2 YYNGEE. Using immunoSEQ multiplex PCR, the repertoire was profiled, and TCRdb retains in-frame clones only, with some absent. The sample has 75,000 to 85,000 clones; 80% to 90% are singletons. This TCR was recovered from a human donor in a cohort sampled during active COVID-19. This rearrangement joins TRBV9 to TRBJ2-3; 8 bases line up with TRBD1. The sample comprised peripheral blood. CDR3 nucleotide sequence: TGTGCCAGCAGCGTAGGGCAGGGGGCGGGCACAGATACGCAGTATTTT. As protein: CASSVGQGAGTDTQYF.